This paragraph reports one T cell receptor (beta chain). This clone was picked up a small number of times. Its antigen target is currently unknown. Within one base of it there is no much larger clone, and no base qualities were kept. Other DNA sequences of this sample code for an identical CDR3. In the prospective study, participants were roughly 18 to 95 years old, resided in fewer than 25 geographic areas of the United States, and were enrolled through a virtual design. In the prospective study, cohorts were assigned on the basis of participant-reported clinical history obtained from a screening survey and a study questionnaire. For ImmuneRACE Cohort 3, a participant was defined as recovered based on two consecutive negative NP/OP PCR tests, clearance by a healthcare professional, or resolution of symptoms. Mobile phlebotomists in the prospective study collected whole blood, serum and a nasopharyngeal or oropharyngeal swab from every participant. Participants in the prospective study had the option to provide additional blood draws and questionnaires over an approximately 2-month period. Blood samples from the prospective study were shipped frozen or at room temperature prior to DNA extraction.

The record originates from a study of blood T cell repertoires in COVID-19 (dated by TCRdb to between 2020 and 2021). Turning to the overall study: The collaborator samples originated in the United States, Italy and Spain and spanned the acute and convalescent phases of COVID-19. HLA class I and class II types, where available, came from metadata supplied by the sample provider rather than from assay-based typing. The repertoires were released in a freely available public database meant as a resource for research on the immune response to SARS-CoV-2. Samples came from the ongoing ImmuneRACE study (first 160 participants) plus 1,254 subjects from 6 global collaborators. The sample metadata nearly always contained a de-identified subject ID, COVID-19 status, age in years and sex. The material from the prospective study consisted of cDNA or gDNA derived from T cells, B-cell-depleted T cells, or PBMCs. Subjects who had been exposed to COVID-19, were actively infected with it, or had recovered from it provided the deeply sampled blood TCRbeta repertoires that made up the dataset.

Study-wide conclusions, independent of this receptor: The amount of clinical and demographic metadata varied by source and participant and was provided uncurated.

The immunoSEQ Assay, a bias-controlled multiplex PCR, was used to amplify TCRbeta CDR3 regions from genomic DNA. The published analysis was carried out like this. Nucleated cell counts per sample were estimated from amplification of reference gene primers within the assay. To quantify the absolute abundance of each unique TCRbeta CDR3 rearrangement, sequence reads were collapsed and filtered. For each sample, productive Simpson clonality was calculated by taking the square root of Simpson's diversity index across productive rearrangements. The source is immuneACCESS, and TCRdb retained only in-frame sequences with V and J called. Part of the clones is not carried over; for the studies checked, unresolved V genes explain less than half of this, and the remainder is unexplained. That table furnishes V, J and clone size, whereas the DNA furnished D and trimming. The sample table holds over 150,000 clones, of which 84% were seen once. Around 7% of the sample is in the top ten clones.

This TCR was sampled from a man aged 50-59 years who had recovered from COVID-19. Sample: PBMCs or T cells enriched from blood (not recorded which).

This receptor carries the CDR3 CASSQEVQGSNQPQHF. The sequence in DNA is TGTGCCAGCAGCCAAGAAGTACAGGGGAGCAATCAGCCCCAGCATTTT. The sequence joins TRBV4-2 to TRBJ1-5, with 7 bases aligning to TRBD1. The CDR3 covers 16 residues, taking in both the cysteine and the phenylalanine. Of all the DNA, just the CDR3 is kept, 48 bases in frame from base 1. From V the trimming removes 0 bases and from J it removes 1 base, while the gene matches leave 3 bases of the junction unaccounted for. The germline V gene encodes CDR1 LGHNA and CDR2 YNFKEQ.